Each of the 30 T cell receptor beta chains below was sequenced from the same sample in a study of T cells in women clearing cervical HPV infection. Only in-frame clones appear in the TCRdb table, and some are missing; sequencing was by immunoSEQ multiplex PCR. The sample includes tens of thousands of clones. Sequencing was done on a sample of blood buffy coat. These receptors came from a woman aged 18 to 75 with a cervical HPV16 infection that either progressed to CIN3+ or cleared (not recorded which).

Note on this clone: The read terminates 3 residues ahead of where the CDR3 ends, so the germline J gene completes it. J is TRBJ2-3 and V is TRBV29-1; possibly TRBD2 for D (5 bases). The CDR3 is 15 amino acids. CDR1 SQVTM and CDR2 ANQGSEA come from the germline V gene. CDR3 in amino acids: CSVERGQVFQETQYF. The CDR3 bases that were read are TGCAGCGTTGAAAGAGGGCAGGTTTTTCAAGAGACG.

With regard to this clone: The CDR3 end lies 3 residues beyond the end of the read and is filled in from the germline J gene. The V call is TRBV2, the J call TRBJ2-2; D is possibly TRBD1 (6 bases). The V and J ends lost 6 bases and 1 base respectively, with 9 bases between them. This CDR3 is 14 amino acids long. CDR1 is SNHLY, CDR2 FYNNEI, per germline. CDR3 region: CASRNRVNTGELFF. The part of the CDR3 DNA that was read is TGTGCCAGCAGGAACAGGGTGAACACCGGGGAG. The full variable domain, its missing parts supplied by reference TRBV2 and TRBJ2-2, is EPEVTQTPSHQVTQMGQEVILRCVPISNHLYFYWYRQILGQKVEFLVSFYNNEISEKSEIFDDQFSVERPDGSNFTLKIRSTKLEDSAMYFCASRNRVNTGELFFGEGSRLTVL.

Of note for this clone: Read sequence stops 3 residues before the CDR3 end, and the germline J gene provides the missing end. This sequence joins TRBV20-1 and TRBJ2-7, with a weak D call TRBD1 (5 bases). The CDR3 is 14 amino acids. Germline CDR1 and CDR2: DFQATT and SNEGSKA (reference sequence). Trimming took 3 bases from V and 0 from J, leaving 12 bases between them. Incomplete CDR3 DNA: TGCAGTGCTAGTATGACAGCCGTCTCCTACGAG. Amino acid sequence: CSASMTAVSYE. The whole CDR3 reads CSASMTAVSYEQYF.

Remarks on this clone: The sequence runs out 3 residues before the end of the CDR3; the remainder is reconstructed from the germline J gene. The chain recombines TRBV20-1 with TRBJ1-1; 7 bases are a match to TRBD1. The germline CDR1 and CDR2 sequences are DFQATT and SNEGSKA (reference sequence). The length of the CDR3 is 15 residues. CDR3 region: CSARPGQMVRVEAFF. The sequenced CDR3 bases are TGCAGTGCTAGGCCGGGACAGATGGTTCGAGTGGAA.

In regard to this clone: The read is 3 residues too short to cover the CDR3 end, so that end is filled in from the germline J gene. The chain uses TRBV6-1 and TRBJ2-3; 7 nucleotides match TRBD1. The CDR3 runs to 16 residues. The V gene's germline CDR1 is MNHNS and CDR2 SASEGT. The CDR3 loop reads CASSERTGTAQETQYF. CDR3 DNA, as far as it was read: TGTGCCAGCAGTGAACGGACCGGGACAGCTCAAGAGACG.

A note on this clone: The read ends 3 residues before the CDR3 terminus; that terminus is restored from the germline J gene. V usage is TRBV7-2 and J usage is TRBJ1-2; D possibly corresponds to TRBD1 (5 bases). This CDR3 has 14 residues. The germline CDR1 and CDR2 sequences are SGHTA and FQGNSA. With 1 base removed from V and 4 bases from J, the gap between germline ends came to 10 bases. The part of the CDR3 DNA that was read is TGTGCCAGCAGCTTAGTAGGGGCTGGCTATGGC. Its protein product is CASSLVGAGYG. The entire CDR3 is CASSLVGAGYGYTF.

With respect to this clone: The CDR3 end lies 3 residues beyond the end of the read and is filled in from the germline J gene. The chain employs TRBV19 and TRBJ1-1, with D maybe TRBD1 (6 bases). The CDR3 is made up of 15 amino acids. Between the trimmed V and J ends, which lost 3 bases and 0 bases, there was a span of 11 bases. CDR1 is LNHDA and CDR2 is SQIVND in the germline V gene (reference sequence). The CDR3 DNA, read in part, is TGTGCCAGTAGTATTGCCGCAGGGGTGAACACTGAA. Residues: CASSIAAGVNTE. The entire CDR3 reads CASSIAAGVNTEAFF.

With regard to this clone: The read ends 3 residues early relative to the CDR3; the germline J gene fills the gap. This chain uses TRBV20-1 with TRBJ2-1, with D maybe TRBD1 (5 bases). This CDR3 has 11 amino acids. Germline CDR1 is DFQATT and CDR2 is SNEGSKA (reference sequence). Trimming removed 6 bases at V and 4 bases at J, with 7 bases between. The CDR3 region is CSAGRYNEQFF. Incomplete CDR3 DNA: TGCAGTGCGGGGCGGTACAATGAG.

In regard to this clone: Read data end 3 residues before the CDR3 end; the end is taken from the germline J gene. J is TRBJ2-5 and V is TRBV20-1; D is perhaps TRBD1 (5 bases). Germline CDR1 is DFQATT and CDR2 is SNEGSKA (reference sequence). The CDR3 is made up of 16 amino acids. V was shortened by 6 bases and J by 3 bases, with 23 bases between the two germline ends. The sequenced CDR3 bases are TGCAGTGCAGGCCCCCCATACTTGGACACAAAAGAGACC. Translation gives CSAGPPYLDTKET. The whole CDR3 region reads CSAGPPYLDTKETQYF.

About this clone itself: The CDR3 extends 3 residues past the end of the read, so its final part is completed from the germline J gene. This chain uses TRBV30 with TRBJ1-1, with a possible D match to TRBD1 (5 bases). The CDR3 is made up of 12 amino acids. Germline assignment: CDR1 GTSNPN and CDR2 SVGIG (reference sequence). The CDR3 here is CAWSPTEGKAFF. The sequenced part of the CDR3 DNA is TGTGCCTGGAGTCCGACAGAGGGGAAA.

Concerning this clone: The read comes to an end 3 residues before the CDR3 does, leaving the germline J gene to fill in the end. V is TRBV7-2 and J is TRBJ2-7, with a weak D call TRBD1 (6 bases). Trimming left V 3 bases short and J 2 bases short, with 14 bases between. This CDR3 has 15 residues. CDR1 and CDR2 from the germline V gene are SGHTA and FQGNSA. The CDR3 protein is CASSFSARGPYEQYF. The part of the CDR3 DNA that was read is TGTGCCAGCAGCTTTTCCGCCAGGGGTCCCTACGAG.

The CDR3 DNA, read in part, is TGTGCCTGGAGTAACGGACAGTACTTCTCCTACGAG. It codes for CAWSNGQYFSYE. The entire CDR3 protein reads CAWSNGQYFSYEQYF. The rearrangement joins TRBV30 to TRBJ2-7; a weak D match, TRBD1 (6 bases). Read sequence stops 3 residues before the CDR3 end, and the germline J gene provides the missing end. The germline V gene encodes CDR1 GTSNPN and CDR2 SVGIG (reference sequence). The CDR3 totals 15 residues. V shed 2 bases and J shed 0 bases, with 14 bases lying between them.

With respect to this clone: The sequenced fragment ends 3 residues before the CDR3 boundary, so the rest is inferred from the germline J gene. This rearrangement joins TRBV7-3 to TRBJ2-1; 8 nucleotides align to TRBD2. Germline V CDR1 and CDR2: SGHTA, FQGTGA. V shed 5 bases, J shed 6 bases, and the junction held 6 bases outside the gene matches. This CDR3 has 14 amino acids. The covered CDR3 bases are TGTGCCAGCAGCCCGTCGCGGGGGGCCAATGAG. This translates into CASSPSRGANE. The complete CDR3 protein is CASSPSRGANEQFF.

Comment on this clone: The read ends 3 residues shy of where the CDR3 ends; the end is completed using the germline J gene. The rearrangement links TRBV6-2 or TRBV6-3 to TRBJ2-3; TRBD2 agrees at 13 bases. With V trimmed by 6 bases and J by 5 bases, 5 bases remained unmatched. CDR1 MNHEY and CDR2 SVGEGT come from the germline V gene. CDR3 size: 15 residues. The CDR3 reads CASSRLAGGGDTQYF. The covered CDR3 bases are TGTGCCAGCAGCCGACTAGCGGGAGGTGGAGATACG.

Of note for this clone: Read data end 3 residues before the CDR3 end; the end is taken from the germline J gene. The V gene is TRBV5-1, the J gene TRBJ1-1, with D unresolved. V was clipped by 2 bases and J by 2 bases, with 10 bases between them. The CDR3 loop spans 14 amino acids. Germline CDR1 reads SGHRS; CDR2 reads YFSETQ. Incomplete CDR3 DNA: TGCGCCAGCAGCTTAGGGTCAGGAAACACTGAA. This sequence encodes CASSLGSGNTE. The full CDR3 protein reads CASSLGSGNTEAFF.

About this clone: With the read ending 3 residues before the CDR3 end, the germline J gene is used to fill in that end. This chain links TRBV19 with TRBJ1-5; 7 nucleotides align to TRBD1. Germline assignment: CDR1 LNHDA and CDR2 SQIVND (reference sequence). The CDR3 loop spans 15 amino acids. J gave up 7 bases and V 5 bases, and 11 bases lay outside the gene matches. The CDR3 here is CASSAQGSKEQPQHF. CDR3 DNA (partial): TGTGCCAGTAGTGCACAGGGGTCTAAGGAGCAGCCC. The complete variable domain, with remaining parts taken from reference TRBV19 and TRBJ1-5, reads DGGITQSPKYLFRKEGQNVTLSCEQNLNHDAMYWYRQDPGQGLRLIYYSQIVNDFQKGDIAEGYSVSREKKESFPLTVTSAQKNPTAFYLCASSAQGSKEQPQHFGDGTRLSIL.

With respect to this clone: Coverage ceases 3 residues before the CDR3 finishes, and the germline J gene fills in the end. The chain has TRBV18 and TRBJ2-3; D may be TRBD1 or TRBD2 (5 bases each). CDR1 and CDR2 (germline): KGHSH, LQKENI. The CDR3 covers 14 residues. CDR3 sequence reads: CASSPPGQGETQYF. The DNA read from the CDR3 is TGTGCCAGCTCACCACCGGGGCAGGGAGAGACG.

In regard to this clone: The DNA ends 3 residues before the CDR3 does, and the rest of the CDR3 is filled in from the germline J gene. J is TRBJ2-5 and V is TRBV4-2; 16 nucleotides agree with TRBD2. CDR1 and CDR2 from the germline V gene are LGHNA and YNFKEQ. The CDR3 contains 17 residues. The V segment lost 4 bases and the J segment 5 bases; nucleotides outside the gene matches: 7. The chain's CDR3 is CASSPGLAGGPGETQYF. The CDR3 DNA, read in part, is TGTGCCAGCAGCCCGGGACTAGCGGGAGGGCCGGGTGAGACC.

Points on this clone: The CDR3 goes on 3 residues after the read ends, and that part is filled in from the germline J gene. The V gene is TRBV30, the J gene TRBJ2-3; 9 bases are shared with TRBD1. The CDR3 is made up of 14 amino acids. Germline loops: CDR1 GTSNPN, CDR2 SVGIG (reference sequence). CDR3 DNA (partial): TGTGCCGGGGGACAGGGCTCGTGGCAAGAGACG. Its translation: CAGGQGSWQET. Given in full, the CDR3 is CAGGQGSWQETQYF.

On this clone itself: The read ends 3 residues before the CDR3 terminus; that terminus is restored from the germline J gene. The chain carries TRBV24-1 and TRBJ1-2; no reliable D call. Germline CDR1 is KGHDR and CDR2 is SFDVKD. The V and J ends lost 5 bases and 3 bases respectively, with 15 bases between them. CDR3 length: 15 residues. The CDR3 reads CATSAPARGYYGYTF. CDR3 DNA, as far as it was read: TGTGCCACCAGTGCCCCTGCGCGCGGCTACTATGGC.

About this clone: The DNA ends 3 residues before the CDR3 does, and the rest of the CDR3 is filled in from the germline J gene. The V gene is TRBV6-1, the J gene TRBJ1-1; D not resolved. Germline CDR1 and CDR2: MNHNS and SASEGT. The CDR3 sequence is 14 residues long. V shed 0 bases and J shed 4 bases, with 9 bases lying between them. CDR3 loop: CASSEAGSRTEAFF. CDR3 bases read: TGTGCCAGCAGTGAAGCAGGCAGTCGCACTGAA.

In regard to this clone: The sequence runs out 3 residues before the end of the CDR3; the remainder is reconstructed from the germline J gene. V gene TRBV18 combines with J gene TRBJ2-3; TRBD1 aligns across 11 bases. This CDR3 has 13 amino acids. Germline CDR1 reads KGHSH; CDR2 reads LQKENI. The CDR3 reads CASSPGQGETQYF. The DNA read from the CDR3 is TGTGCCAGCTCACCGGGACAGGGGGAGACG.

Remarks on this clone: The sequence runs out 3 residues before the end of the CDR3; the remainder is reconstructed from the germline J gene. The J gene is TRBJ1-1, the V gene TRBV11-2; unclear D gene. This CDR3 has 14 residues. Looked up from germline, CDR1 is SGHAT and CDR2 is FQNNGV. Deletions cut 4 bases from V and 4 bases from J, with 13 bases between. Partial CDR3 DNA: TGTGCCAGCAGCTCCCAGGTAAAGGCCACTGAA. Its protein is CASSSQVKATE. The full CDR3 sequence reads CASSSQVKATEAFF.

CDR3 DNA, as far as it was read: TGTGCCAGCAGCTTGCAGGGGGGCTACGAG. Protein product: CASSLQGGYE. The full CDR3 is CASSLQGGYEQYF. The chain couples TRBV7-6 to TRBJ2-7, with D tentatively TRBD1 (7 bases). The CDR3 goes on 3 residues after the read ends, and that part is filled in from the germline J gene. The CDR3 runs to 13 residues. From germline, CDR1 is SGHVS and CDR2 FNYEAQ. The V and J ends lost 3 bases and 3 bases respectively, with 9 bases between them.

A note on this clone: The read ends 3 residues early relative to the CDR3; the germline J gene fills the gap. This rearrangement joins TRBV19 to TRBJ1-5; a weak D match, TRBD1 (5 bases). CDR1 LNHDA and CDR2 SQIVND come from the germline V gene (reference sequence). This CDR3 has 13 amino acids. Between the trimmed V and J ends, which lost 5 bases and 7 bases, there was a span of 12 bases. The part of the CDR3 DNA that was read is TGTGCCAGTAGTGGGGCAGGGAAGCAGCCC. Protein product: CASSGAGKQP. The entire CDR3 is CASSGAGKQPQHF.

About this clone: The DNA ends 3 residues before the CDR3 does, and the rest of the CDR3 is filled in from the germline J gene. This chain links TRBV5-1 with TRBJ1-2; tentative D call: TRBD1 (5 bases). Trimming removed 4 bases from V and 2 bases from J, with 12 bases in between. Germline V lookup: CDR1 SGHRS, CDR2 YFSETQ. The CDR3 sequence is 14 residues long. The CDR3 here is CASSEGDRNYGYTF. CDR3 bases read: TGCGCCAGCAGCGAGGGAGACAGAAACTATGGC.

With regard to this clone: Sequencing ends 3 residues short of the CDR3 end; the germline J gene provides the rest. The chain combines TRBV10-3 with TRBJ2-6; 8 nucleotides align to TRBD1. Trimming took 7 bases from V and 12 from J; bases not matched to a gene: 11. The CDR3 has 14 amino acids. Germline CDR1 and CDR2: ENHRY and SYGVKD. The DNA read from the CDR3 is TGTGCCATCACACAGGGGGACAGCCCGATCGTC. As protein: CAITQGDSPIV. The complete CDR3 sequence is CAITQGDSPIVLTF.

Concerning this clone: Read data end 3 residues before the CDR3 end; the end is taken from the germline J gene. The chain is built from TRBV6-1 and TRBJ2-5; 13 bases match TRBD2. Per the germline V gene, CDR1 is MNHNS and CDR2 is SASEGT. The CDR3 has 18 residues. V gave up 1 base and J gave up 2 bases; unmatched junction bases: 7. This CDR3 is CASSEVLGLAGRQETQYF. The CDR3 bases that were read are TGTGCCAGCAGTGAAGTACTGGGACTAGCGGGGAGACAAGAGACC.

Notes on this clone: Coverage ceases 3 residues before the CDR3 finishes, and the germline J gene fills in the end. The V and J genes are TRBV2 and TRBJ2-3; either TRBD1 or TRBD2 may fit D (6 bases each). V was trimmed by 2 bases and J by 2 bases, leaving 14 bases between them. CDR1 and CDR2 (germline): SNHLY, FYNNEI. The CDR3 totals 16 residues. The chain's CDR3 is CASSERGGGDTDTQYF. Incomplete CDR3 DNA: TGTGCCAGCAGTGAAAGAGGAGGGGGAGACACAGATACG.

In regard to this clone: Read sequence stops 3 residues before the CDR3 end, and the germline J gene provides the missing end. The genes are TRBV18 and TRBJ2-5; 13 positions agree with TRBD2. The CDR3 contains 16 residues. The ends lost 1 base at V and 4 bases at J; junction bases unmatched: 3. The germline V gene encodes CDR1 KGHSH and CDR2 LQKENI. This chain's CDR3 is CASSPQLAGGPETQYF. The CDR3 bases that were read are TGTGCCAGCTCACCACAACTAGCGGGAGGGCCAGAGACC.